These 12 T cell receptor beta chains were sequenced from one sample in a study of blood T cell repertoires in COVID-19. Method: immunoSEQ multiplex PCR; TCRdb's copy keeps in-frame clones and lacks some. The sample lists about 250,000 clones, approximately 90% occurring once. Sequenced: PBMCs or T cells enriched from blood (not recorded which). These receptors came from a young woman who had recovered from COVID-19.

The chain has TRBV6-5 and TRBJ1-1, with 8 bases fitting TRBD1. This CDR3 is built from 14 residues. Germline V lookup: CDR1 MNHEY, CDR2 SVGAGI. V was clipped by 0 bases and J by 8 bases; unmatched bases: 5. The CDR3 is CASSYSRGQVEAFF. The CDR3, as DNA: TGTGCCAGCAGTTACTCGAGGGGACAGGTGGAAGCTTTCTTT.

The rearrangement joins TRBV5-6 to TRBJ2-7, with 8 bases aligning to TRBD1. The CDR3 is 15 amino acids. CDR1 and CDR2 from the germline V gene are SGHDT and YYEEEE. The trim removed 1 base at V and 3 bases at J, leaving 6 bases unmatched. The CDR3, as DNA: TGTGCCAGCAGCTTGAGGTCAGGGGGCTTCTACGAGCAGTACTTC. Residues: CASSLRSGGFYEQYF.

The sample holds a few counts of this clone. The chain is built from TRBV4-1 and TRBJ2-1; 8 nucleotides match TRBD2. Germline loops: CDR1 MGHRA, CDR2 YSYEKL. Trimming cost V 1 base and J 0 bases; bases outside gene matches: 2. The CDR3 totals 16 residues. This CDR3 is CASSQGSGGSYNEQFF. CDR3 DNA sequence: TGCGCCAGCAGCCAAGGGAGCGGGGGCTCCTACAATGAGCAGTTCTTC.

The chain is built from TRBV6-5 and TRBJ2-5, with 7 bases lining up with TRBD1. This CDR3 spans 13 amino acids. Germline lookup yields CDR1 MNHEY and CDR2 SVGAGI. Trimming cost V 6 bases and J 7 bases; bases outside gene matches: 8. The DNA of the CDR3 is TGTGCCAGCAGCCGCCGACAGGGTGGGACCCAGTACTTC. Translating gives CASSRRQGGTQYF.

The CDR3 region is CASSEAGVASEAFF. The CDR3 coding sequence is TGTGCCAGCAGTGAAGCAGGGGTTGCCTCTGAAGCTTTCTTT. This chain connects TRBV28 to TRBJ1-1; D is possibly TRBD1 (6 bases). Germline values: CDR1 MDHEN, CDR2 SYDVKM. V gave up 5 bases and J gave up 6 bases, with 16 bases separating them. CDR3 length equals 14 residues.

The rearrangement joins TRBV27 to TRBJ2-7; D is ambiguous. This CDR3 is 14 amino acids long. Germline V gene sequence: CDR1 MNHEY, CDR2 SMNVEV (reference sequence). V shed 6 bases and J shed 1 base, with 13 bases lying between them. The CDR3, as DNA: TGTGCCAGCAGGATACATGGAGCGTCCTACGAGCAGTACTTC. It translates to CASRIHGASYEQYF.

The CDR3 DNA reads as TGTGCCAGCAGTGATCGGGGTAGCGGGGGTCCGTGGGACAATGAGCAGTTCTTC. It encodes CASSDRGSGGPWDNEQFF. V gene TRBV6-1 combines with J gene TRBJ2-1; 9 nucleotides agree with TRBD2. The length of the CDR3 is 18 residues. CDR1 and CDR2 (germline): MNHNS, SASEGT. V gave up 3 bases and J gave up 5 bases; unmatched junction bases: 14.

The rearrangement joins TRBV6-2 or TRBV6-3 to TRBJ2-2; D not resolved. V was clipped by 3 bases and J by 5 bases, with 7 bases between them. The CDR3 spans 13 residues. In germline, CDR1 is MNHEY, CDR2 SVGEGT. The CDR3 DNA reads TGTGCCAGCAGTTATAGTGTGACCGGGGAGCTGTTTTTT. Its translation is CASSYSVTGELFF.

V usage is TRBV5-1 and J usage is TRBJ1-1, with 7 bases fitting TRBD1. V was pared by 3 bases and J by 8 bases, with 10 bases of the junction left unmatched. The CDR3 is 14 residues long. Germline CDR1 SGHRS, CDR2 YFSETQ. Here the CDR3 reads CASSYATGAVEAFF. In nucleotides, the CDR3 is TGCGCCAGCAGCTACGCTACAGGGGCAGTGGAAGCTTTCTTT.

The chain recombines TRBV5-1 with TRBJ2-7; 9 nucleotides line up with TRBD2. After removal of 1 base from V and 2 bases from J, the junction contained 4 bases not matched to a gene. The germline V gene has CDR1 SGHRS and CDR2 YFSETQ. The CDR3 totals 15 residues. The CDR3 protein is CASSLSGGGAYEQYF. As DNA, the CDR3 is TGCGCCAGCAGCTTGTCTGGCGGGGGGGCCTACGAGCAGTACTTC.

This chain connects TRBV19 to TRBJ2-1, with D hard to call. The CDR3 is 13 amino acids. In germline, CDR1 is LNHDA, CDR2 SQIVND (reference sequence). V was trimmed by 3 bases and J by 1 base, leaving 4 bases between them. The CDR3 bases are TGTGCCAGTAGTATTCGGTCCTACAATGAGCAGTTCTTC. Protein: CASSIRSYNEQFF.

The chain links TRBV30 to TRBJ1-5; a possible D gene is TRBD1 (6 bases). Germline CDR1 is GTSNPN and CDR2 is SVGIG (reference sequence). The CDR3 is made up of 13 amino acids. V lost 1 base and J 3 bases, leaving 7 bases between the germline ends. The CDR3 DNA reads TGTGCCTGGAGTGACAGGGTCAATCAGCCCCAGCATTTT. It translates to CAWSDRVNQPQHF.